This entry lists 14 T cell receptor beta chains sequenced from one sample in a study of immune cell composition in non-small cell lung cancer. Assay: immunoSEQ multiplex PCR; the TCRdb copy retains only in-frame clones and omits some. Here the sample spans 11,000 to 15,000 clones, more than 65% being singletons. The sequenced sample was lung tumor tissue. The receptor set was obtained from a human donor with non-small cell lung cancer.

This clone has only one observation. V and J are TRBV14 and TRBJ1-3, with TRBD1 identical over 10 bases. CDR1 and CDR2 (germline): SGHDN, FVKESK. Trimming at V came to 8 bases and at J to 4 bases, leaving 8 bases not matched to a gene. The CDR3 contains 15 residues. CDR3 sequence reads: CASSEGQGKGNTIYF. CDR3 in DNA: TGTGCCAGCTCCGAGGGACAGGGGAAAGGAAACACCATATATTTT.

The CDR3 protein is CAWSPGTGTYEQYF. The CDR3 region has the DNA TGTGCCTGGAGTCCAGGGACAGGTACCTACGAGCAGTACTTC. The chain joins TRBV30 to TRBJ2-7, with 8 bases lining up with TRBD1. CDR3 length: 14 residues. V shed 2 bases, J shed 2 bases, and the junction held 5 bases outside the gene matches. Looked up from germline, CDR1 is GTSNPN and CDR2 is SVGIG (reference sequence).

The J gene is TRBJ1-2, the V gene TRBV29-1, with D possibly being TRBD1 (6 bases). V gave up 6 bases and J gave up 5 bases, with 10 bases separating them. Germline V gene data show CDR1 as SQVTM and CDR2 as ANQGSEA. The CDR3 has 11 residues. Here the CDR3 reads CSVNQGYGYTF. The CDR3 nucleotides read TGCAGCGTAAATCAGGGGTATGGCTACACCTTC.

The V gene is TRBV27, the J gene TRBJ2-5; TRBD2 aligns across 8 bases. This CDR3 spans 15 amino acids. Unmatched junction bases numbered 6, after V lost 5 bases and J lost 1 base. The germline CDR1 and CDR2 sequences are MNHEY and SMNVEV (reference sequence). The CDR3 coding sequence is TGTGCCAGCAGTCGCACTAGCGGAAGCCAAGAGACCCAGTACTTC. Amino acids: CASSRTSGSQETQYF.

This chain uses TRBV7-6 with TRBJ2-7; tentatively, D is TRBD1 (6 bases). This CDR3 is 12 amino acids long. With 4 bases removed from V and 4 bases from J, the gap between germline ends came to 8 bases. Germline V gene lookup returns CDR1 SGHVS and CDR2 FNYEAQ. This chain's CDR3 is CASSSGQYEQYF. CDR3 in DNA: TGTGCCAGCAGCTCGGGACAATACGAGCAGTACTTC.

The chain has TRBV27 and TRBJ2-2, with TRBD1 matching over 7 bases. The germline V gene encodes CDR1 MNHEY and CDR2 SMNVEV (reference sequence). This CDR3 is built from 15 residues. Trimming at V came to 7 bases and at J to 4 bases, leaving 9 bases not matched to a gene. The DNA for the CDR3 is TGTGCCAGCAATAGGAAGACAGGGATCACCGGGGAGCTGTTTTTT. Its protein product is CASNRKTGITGELFF.

The CDR3 reads CASSPPGSSYNEQFF. The CDR3 bases are TGTGCCAGCTCACCACCAGGGAGCTCCTACAATGAGCAGTTCTTC. The V and J genes are TRBV18 and TRBJ2-1; D might be TRBD2 (5 bases). CDR1 KGHSH and CDR2 LQKENI come from the germline V gene. This CDR3 spans 15 amino acids. V shed 0 bases and J shed 0 bases, with 6 bases lying between them.

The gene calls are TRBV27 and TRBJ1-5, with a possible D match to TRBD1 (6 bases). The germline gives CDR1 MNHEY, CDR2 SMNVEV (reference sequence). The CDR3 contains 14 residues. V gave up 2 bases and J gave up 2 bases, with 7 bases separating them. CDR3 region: CASSLRTGNQPQHF. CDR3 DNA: TGTGCCAGCAGTTTAAGGACAGGCAATCAGCCCCAGCATTTT.

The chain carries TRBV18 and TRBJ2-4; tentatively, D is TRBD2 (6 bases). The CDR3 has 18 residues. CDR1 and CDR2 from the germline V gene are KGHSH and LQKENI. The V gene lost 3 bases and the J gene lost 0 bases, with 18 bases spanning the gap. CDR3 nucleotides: TGTGCCAGCTCACCCGGAGGTTTCGGGGGTTTAGCCAAAAACATTCAGTACTTC. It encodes CASSPGGFGGLAKNIQYF.

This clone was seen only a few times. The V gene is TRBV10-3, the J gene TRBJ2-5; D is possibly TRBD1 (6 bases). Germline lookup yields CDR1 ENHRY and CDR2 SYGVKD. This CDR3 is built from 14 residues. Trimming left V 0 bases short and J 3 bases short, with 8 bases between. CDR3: CAISESTGEETQYF. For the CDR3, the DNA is TGTGCCATCAGTGAGTCGACAGGTGAAGAGACCCAGTACTTC.

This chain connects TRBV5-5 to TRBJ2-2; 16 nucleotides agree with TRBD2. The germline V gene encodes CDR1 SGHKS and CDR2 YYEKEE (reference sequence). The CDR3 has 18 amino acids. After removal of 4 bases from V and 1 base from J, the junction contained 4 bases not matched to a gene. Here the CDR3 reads CASSQGTSGGENTGELFF. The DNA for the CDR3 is TGTGCCAGCAGCCAAGGGACTAGCGGGGGGGAGAACACCGGGGAGCTGTTTTTT.

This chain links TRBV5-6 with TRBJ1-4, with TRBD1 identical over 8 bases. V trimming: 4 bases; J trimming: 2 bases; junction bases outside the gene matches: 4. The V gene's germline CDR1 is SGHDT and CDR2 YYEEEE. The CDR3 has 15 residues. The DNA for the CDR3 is TGTGCCAGCAGCCGGACAGGGCGGACTAATGAAAAACTGTTTTTT. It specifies CASSRTGRTNEKLFF.

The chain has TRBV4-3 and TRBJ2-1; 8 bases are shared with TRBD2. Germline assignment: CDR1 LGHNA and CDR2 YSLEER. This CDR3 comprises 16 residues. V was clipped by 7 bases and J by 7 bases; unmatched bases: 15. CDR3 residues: CASTPGGGIAGNEQFF. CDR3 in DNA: TGCGCCAGCACCCCGGGTGGCGGGATAGCGGGGAATGAGCAGTTCTTC.

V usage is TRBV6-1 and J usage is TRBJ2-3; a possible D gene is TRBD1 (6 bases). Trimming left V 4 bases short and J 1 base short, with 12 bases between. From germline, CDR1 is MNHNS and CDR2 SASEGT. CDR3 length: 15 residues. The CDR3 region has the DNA TGTGCCAGCAGTGGGTCGACAGGCCGCACAGATACGCAGTATTTT. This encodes CASSGSTGRTDTQYF.